This TCR beta chain was captured by sequencing in a study of CD8 T cells in ankylosing spondylitis. Via MiXCR, TCRdb re-called the 5' RACE reads, giving one row per CDR3 protein. The sample lists 200,000 to 250,000 distinct CDR3 sequences; roughly 8% were seen once. This clonotype was picked up many times. The CDR3 has 14 residues. Trimming cost V 3 bases and J 4 bases; bases outside gene matches: 4. Germline V gene lookup returns CDR1 MNHEY and CDR2 SVGAGI. The source is a female donor with ankylosing spondylitis or in good health (not recorded which). Sequencing input: blood, either unsorted or a sorted T cell fraction (not recorded which). This chain connects TRBV6-5 to TRBJ2-5, with 8 bases fitting TRBD1. The CDR3 here is CASSYTGQGETQYF. The CDR3 DNA reads TGTGCCAGCAGTTATACCGGACAGGGAGAGACCCAGTACTTC.